The table lists the clone carrying this TCR beta chain with a count of one. These data come from a study of blood T cell repertoires in COVID-19. The CDR3 spans 13 residues. Trimming removed 3 bases at V and 1 base at J, with 6 bases between. The germline V gene has CDR1 LGHNA and CDR2 YSLEER. Sequenced by immunoSEQ multiplex PCR; TCRdb stores in-frame clones only, minus some. The sample lists about 90,000 clones, 75% to 90% occurring once. This chain uses TRBV4-3 with TRBJ1-1, with D possibly matching TRBD1 (6 bases). Input material: peripheral blood. The receptor comes from a woman aged 70-85 years with acute or convalescent COVID-19. This CDR3 is CASSQGQNTEAFF. In nucleotides, the CDR3 is TGCGCCAGCAGCCAGGGACAGAACACTGAAGCTTTCTTT.